The 27 T cell receptor beta chains in this list originate from one sample, sequenced in a study of identical twins. TCRdb re-analysed the 5' RACE reads in MiXCR, keeping a single row per CDR3 protein. This sample has nearly 650,000 distinct CDR3 sequences, with roughly 6.6% found just once. The same data also contributed to another study, on yellow fever vaccine responses in identical twins.

The sequenced material came from PBMCs. These receptors came from a woman aged 18 to 35 in good health.

This clonotype has a count of ten or more. In DNA, the CDR3 is TGCGCCAGCAGCCCTGGGGTAGCCAACACCGGGGAGCTGTTTTTT. Its translation: CASSPGVANTGELFF. This chain connects TRBV5-1 to TRBJ2-2; D is undetermined. The length of the CDR3 is 15 residues. V lost 4 bases and J lost 2, with 12 bases in between. The V gene's germline CDR1 is SGHRS and CDR2 YFSETQ.

The chain recombines TRBV13 with TRBJ2-5; 7 bases map to TRBD1. CDR1 and CDR2 from the germline V gene are PRHDT and FYEKMQ (reference sequence). The V gene end was trimmed by 5 bases and the J gene end by 3 bases; junction bases not matched to a gene: 15. CDR3 length equals 17 residues. This chain's CDR3 is CASSPPLPTGTEETQYF. Here the CDR3 DNA reads TGTGCCAGCAGCCCACCGCTCCCCACCGGGACAGAAGAGACCCAGTACTTC.

This clonotype was observed a handful of times. The chain is built from TRBV28 and TRBJ2-3; 8 bases align to TRBD2. J gave up 2 bases and V 8 bases, and 6 bases lay outside the gene matches. CDR1 and CDR2 (germline): MDHEN, SYDVKM. The CDR3 totals 14 residues. The CDR3 coding sequence is TGTGCCAGCTCCAGCGGGGGCCACACAGATACGCAGTATTTT. This gives the protein CASSSGGHTDTQYF.

This clonotype was counted between two and nine times. V is TRBV6-5 and J is TRBJ2-1; no clear D gene. The germline CDR1 and CDR2 sequences are MNHEY and SVGAGI. Trimming cost V 0 bases and J 4 bases, with 7 bases left between them. This CDR3 is 14 amino acids long. CDR3 nucleotides: TGTGCCAGCAGTTACTCGGCCAAATACAATGAGCAGTTCTTC. Protein product: CASSYSAKYNEQFF.

The chain recombines TRBV20-1 with TRBJ1-6, with 7 bases that match TRBD1. Germline loops: CDR1 DFQATT, CDR2 SNEGSKA (reference sequence). The ends lost 4 bases at V and 13 bases at J; junction bases unmatched: 10. The CDR3 runs 13 residues. CDR3 protein: CSATDRVVRPLHF. The CDR3 coding sequence is TGCAGTGCTACCGACAGGGTTGTTAGGCCCCTCCACTTT.

This clonotype was found a few times. The chain joins TRBV27 to TRBJ2-1; 11 bases fit TRBD2. There are 15 residues in the CDR3. Germline CDR1 MNHEY, CDR2 SMNVEV (reference sequence). V trimming: 3 bases; J trimming: 7 bases; junction bases outside the gene matches: 5. As DNA, the CDR3 is TGTGCCAGCAGTTTCCAACTAGCGGGAGCGAATGAGCAGTTCTTC. Amino acid sequence: CASSFQLAGANEQFF.

To note about this clonotype: A read error is possible here, since a much larger clone lies one base away. The chain recombines TRBV7-2 with TRBJ2-5, with 9 bases lining up with TRBD1. Germline V gene sequence: CDR1 SGHTA, CDR2 FQGNSA. This CDR3 is built from 14 residues. Trimming cost V 5 bases and J 3 bases; bases outside gene matches: 4. CDR3 residues: CASSRTGDEETQYF. DNA of the CDR3: TGTGCCAGCAGCCGGACAGGGGACGAAGAGACCCAGTACTTC.

With respect to this clonotype: A single base separates this from a much larger clone, so it may be a read error. The chain combines TRBV28 with TRBJ2-1; possibly TRBD2 for D (5 bases). There are 13 residues in the CDR3. V was clipped by 9 bases and J by 2 bases, with 11 bases between them. The germline CDR1 and CDR2 sequences are MDHEN and SYDVKM. The CDR3 DNA reads TGTGCCAGTGACTCTAGCACCTACAATGAGCAGTTCTTC. It encodes CASDSSTYNEQFF. The full variable domain, in which reference TRBV28 and TRBJ2-1 provide the parts outside the CDR3, is DVKVTQSSRYLVKRTGEKVFLECVQDMDHENMFWYRQDPGLGLRLIYFSYDVKMKEKGDIPEGYSVSREKKERFSLILESASTNQTSMYLCASDSSTYNEQFFGPGTRLTVL.

This clonotype was counted between two and nine times. The chain joins TRBV18 to TRBJ2-1, with D unresolved. The CDR3 is 15 amino acids. The ends were cut back, 0 bases at V and 3 bases at J, with 9 bases in the middle. Per the germline V gene, CDR1 is KGHSH and CDR2 is LQKENI. The CDR3 protein is CASSPPGGNYNEQFF. The CDR3 DNA sequence: TGTGCCAGCTCACCACCAGGCGGTAACTACAATGAGCAGTTCTTC. Looking up the rest from reference TRBV18 and TRBJ2-1 gives the full variable domain: NAGVMQNPRHLVRRRGQEARLRCSPMKGHSHVYWYRQLPEEGLKFMVYLQKENIIDESGMPKERFSAEFPKEGPSILRIQQVVRGDSAAYFCASSPPGGNYNEQFFGPGTRLTVL.

This chain connects TRBV27 to TRBJ2-1; weak D call: TRBD1 (7 bases). Germline CDR1 and CDR2: MNHEY and SMNVEV (reference sequence). The CDR3 contains 14 residues. V shed 3 bases and J shed 10 bases, with 16 bases lying between them. The CDR3 DNA follows: TGTGCCAGCAGTTTCCCACGACTAGGGGGCGAGCAGTTCTTC. Protein sequence: CASSFPRLGGEQFF.

This clonotype has only a few counts. J is TRBJ2-7 and V is TRBV10-3; D could derive from TRBD1 or TRBD2 (5 bases each). V was shortened by 6 bases and J by 2 bases, with 11 bases between the two germline ends. CDR1 and CDR2 from the germline V gene are ENHRY and SYGVKD. This CDR3 has 13 residues. The CDR3 loop reads CAIRQGDPYEQYV. CDR3 nucleotides: TGTGCCATCAGGCAGGGAGATCCCTACGAGCAGTACGTC.

Ten or more counts support this clonotype. This chain joins TRBV5-6 and TRBJ1-2; unclear D gene. The length of the CDR3 is 13 residues. Germline V gene data show CDR1 as SGHDT and CDR2 as YYEEEE. Trimming shortened V by 2 bases and J by 1 base, and 6 bases separated the two germline ends. The CDR3 sequence is CASSLKVNYGYTF. The DNA for the CDR3 is TGTGCCAGCAGCTTAAAAGTTAACTATGGCTACACCTTC. Based on the CDR3 plus reference TRBV5-6 and TRBJ1-2, the full variable domain is DAGVTQSPTHLIKTRGQQVTLRCSPKSGHDTVSWYQQALGQGPQFIFQYYEEEERQRGNFPDRFSGHQFPNYSSELNVNALLLGDSALYLCASSLKVNYGYTFGSGTRLTVV.

The chain couples TRBV7-6 to TRBJ2-5; 7 positions match TRBD1. The germline CDR1 and CDR2 sequences are SGHVS and FNYEAQ. The CDR3 has 17 amino acids. Trimming at V came to 0 bases and at J to 5 bases, leaving 12 bases not matched to a gene. The CDR3 sequence: CASSLARDRGFEETQYF. The CDR3 region has the DNA TGTGCCAGCAGCTTAGCAAGGGACAGAGGATTTGAGGAGACCCAGTACTTC.

This clonotype was counted between two and nine times. The V and J genes are TRBV6-2 or TRBV6-3 and TRBJ2-2; D not resolved. The CDR3 length is 14 residues. Between the trimmed V and J ends, which lost 2 bases and 7 bases, there was a span of 11 bases. Germline CDR1 and CDR2: MNHEY and SVGEGT. The CDR3 bases are TGTGCCAGCAGTTACCTTGACTCGAGCGGGGAGCTGTTTTTT. Translation gives CASSYLDSSGELFF.

This clonotype was seen a few times. The CDR3 loop reads CAISPNSGGAIQAEQFF. The CDR3 DNA follows: TGTGCCATCAGCCCGAATAGCGGGGGGGCCATTCAGGCTGAGCAGTTCTTC. This sequence joins TRBV10-3 and TRBJ2-1, with 11 bases lining up with TRBD2. V shed 6 bases and J 9 bases; nucleotides not matched to a gene: 16. The germline V gene encodes CDR1 ENHRY and CDR2 SYGVKD. The CDR3 has 17 residues.

This chain uses TRBV12-3 or TRBV12-4 with TRBJ1-6; D remains unclear. Trimming removed 0 bases from V and 10 bases from J, with 10 bases in between. This CDR3 contains 14 residues. The CDR3, as DNA: TGTGCCAGCAGTTTAGCACGCTTCGAGTCACCCCTCCACTTT. Translated, it gives CASSLARFESPLHF.

This sequence joins TRBV20-1 and TRBJ1-5; D perhaps matches TRBD1 (5 bases). Germline assignment: CDR1 DFQATT and CDR2 SNEGSKA (reference sequence). CDR3 length: 15 amino acids. Between the trimmed V and J ends, which lost 5 bases and 6 bases, there was a span of 20 bases. DNA for the CDR3: TGCAGTGCTCGAGGCAGGGTCTCAAACTTTCAGCCCCAGCATTTT. It translates to CSARGRVSNFQPQHF.

V usage is TRBV5-1 and J usage is TRBJ2-1; D is uncertain. V lost 5 bases, J lost 0 bases, and 12 bases lay in between. From germline, CDR1 is SGHRS and CDR2 YFSETQ. The CDR3 is 15 amino acids. CDR3 sequence: CASRLVGSSYNEQFF. CDR3 nucleotide sequence: TGCGCCAGCAGGCTCGTGGGAAGCTCCTACAATGAGCAGTTCTTC.

This clonotype has only a few counts. The V and J genes are TRBV5-1 and TRBJ2-5; D may be TRBD1 (5 bases). This CDR3 spans 16 amino acids. Trimming took off 1 base at V and 5 bases at J, with 18 bases between the two ends. Germline V gene data show CDR1 as SGHRS and CDR2 as YFSETQ. The CDR3, as DNA: TGCGCCAGCAGCTTGAATGGGGCGCAAGTAGGGGAGACCCAGTACTTC. Translation: CASSLNGAQVGETQYF. The full variable domain, with the rest looked up from reference TRBV5-1 and TRBJ2-5, is KAGVTQTPRYLIKTRGQQVTLSCSPISGHRSVSWYQQTPGQGLQFLFEYFSETQRNKGNFPGRFSGRQFSNSRSEMNVSTLELGDSALYLCASSLNGAQVGETQYFGPGTRLLVL.

V gene TRBV7-9 combines with J gene TRBJ2-3; D not resolved. This CDR3 region has 13 residues. CDR1 and CDR2 (germline): SEHNR, FQNEAQ (reference sequence). V dropped 4 bases and J dropped 2 bases, with 7 bases sitting between them. The CDR3 region has the DNA TGTGCCAGCAGCTACCAACTCACAGATACGCAGTATTTT. This translates into CASSYQLTDTQYF.

This chain uses TRBV7-3 with TRBJ2-5; D call uncertain. The CDR3 covers 13 residues. In germline, CDR1 is SGHTA, CDR2 FQGTGA. Trimming cost V 5 bases and J 6 bases, with 13 bases left between them. The CDR3 here is CASSPAGSKTQYF. The CDR3 DNA follows: TGTGCCAGCAGCCCAGCCGGGTCCAAGACCCAGTACTTC.

The rearrangement joins TRBV13 to TRBJ2-5, with 7 bases lining up with TRBD2. Looked up from germline, CDR1 is PRHDT and CDR2 is FYEKMQ (reference sequence). V dropped 0 bases and J dropped 5; count of bases not matched to a gene: 6. The CDR3 consists of 15 residues. CDR3 DNA sequence: TGTGCCAGCAGCTTAGGCCTAGCGGATTCGGAGACCCAGTACTTC. Its translation is CASSLGLADSETQYF.

The chain uses TRBV2 and TRBJ1-2; D uncertain. V lost 11 bases and J lost 6, with 10 bases in between. The CDR3 extends over 10 amino acids. In germline, CDR1 is SNHLY, CDR2 FYNNEI. The CDR3 DNA reads TGTGCCTCCGCGGAGGATGGCTACACCTTC. It codes for CASAEDGYTF. Full variable domain (rest looked up from reference TRBV2 and TRBJ1-2): EPEVTQTPSHQVTQMGQEVILRCVPISNHLYFYWYRQILGQKVEFLVSFYNNEISEKSEIFDDQFSVERPDGSNFTLKIRSTKLEDSAMYFCASAEDGYTFGSGTRLTVV.

A single count supports this clonotype. One end of the junction is discordant with germline, which a read error may explain. The chain employs TRBV7-9 and TRBJ2-7, with D uncertain. This CDR3 spans 12 amino acids. The germline V gene has CDR1 SEHNR and CDR2 FQNEAQ (reference sequence). The CDR3 sequence: CACSSSSYEQYF. The CDR3, as DNA: TGTGCCTGCAGCAGTAGCTCCTACGAGCAGTACTTC.

Many counts were recorded for this clonotype. V gene TRBV7-8 combines with J gene TRBJ1-5; 7 bases are shared with TRBD1. Germline values: CDR1 SGHVS, CDR2 FQNEAQ. This CDR3 region has 15 residues. Trimming took 5 bases from V and 11 from J; bases not matched to a gene: 15. In DNA form, the CDR3 reads TGTGCCAGCAGCACCAGGACAGGTGATATGGATTCCCAGCATTTT. The encoded protein is CASSTRTGDMDSQHF.

In this sample, this clonotype turned up a few times. The chain recombines TRBV7-3 with TRBJ2-3; D possibly corresponds to TRBD1 (6 bases). Germline values: CDR1 SGHTA, CDR2 FQGTGA. Trimming left V 5 bases short and J 2 bases short, with 11 bases between. This CDR3 comprises 14 residues. The CDR3, as DNA: TGTGCCAGCAGCCAACAGGGAATCACAGATACGCAGTATTTT. Translating gives CASSQQGITDTQYF.

The rearrangement uses TRBV18 and TRBJ2-1; 9 bases fit TRBD2. The CDR3 extends over 15 amino acids. Trimming took 0 bases from V and 3 from J; bases not matched to a gene: 0. Looked up from germline, CDR1 is KGHSH and CDR2 is LQKENI. The CDR3 is CASSPPTSGYNEQFF. The CDR3, as DNA: TGTGCCAGCTCACCACCGACTAGCGGCTACAATGAGCAGTTCTTC.